A selection of T cell receptor beta chains follows, all from one sample in a study of graft-versus-host responses after intestinal transplantation. Measured with immunoSEQ multiplex PCR; TCRdb has only the in-frame clones, and not every one. Of approximately 18,000 clones listed, roughly nine tenths are singletons. Here the sequenced sample was PBMCs, taken roughly 32 weeks after intestinal transplant. These receptors all stem from a human patient who received an intestinal transplant, so some T cells may come from the graft donor. Each CDR3 is given with its conserved first and last residue.

TRBJ2-7 TRBV27 15 CASSPGGMMVYEQYF
TRBJ2-7 TRBV6-1 19 CASSDTGQKPISGFYEQYF
- TRBV7-2 13 CASSLGTTYEQYF
TRBJ1-4 TRBV14 15 CASSQGSRDREKLFF
TRBJ1-3 TRBV4-2 18 CASSQDSGQGAFGNTIYF
TRBJ2-5 TRBV11-3 13 CASSFGAAETQYF
TRBJ2-3 TRBV10-3 16 CAISESSGGAVDTQYF
TRBJ2-7 TRBV5-1 15 CASSSAAGPTYEQYF
TRBJ2-1 TRBV6-5 15 CASSSFAGGYNEQFF
TRBJ1-3 TRBV19 15 CASLAGGFSGNTIYF
TRBJ2-7 TRBV27 15 CASSLQGGGPYEQYF
TRBJ1-2 TRBV5-6 14 CASNTGDGRIGYTF
TRBJ2-7 TRBV7-8 14 CASSHTQVDYEQYF
TRBJ2-3 TRBV28 13 CASTLGGPDTQYF
TRBJ2-1 TRBV4-1 16 CASSTLAGASYNEQFF
TRBJ2-5 TRBV10-3 13 CAISEQGSETQYF
TRBJ2-3 TRBV9 15 CASSGTSGGTDTQYF
TRBJ1-2 TRBV13 14 CASSLGLMGDGYTF
TRBJ2-1 TRBV11-2 20 CASSLDGLAGGTVLYNEQFF
TRBJ1-5 TRBV19 14 CATAQQGINQPQHF
TRBJ1-2 TRBV6-1 15 CASSSSGALVYGYTF
TRBJ1-3 TRBV7-8 14 CASSLSSTGNTIYF
TRBJ1-1 TRBV14 14 CASSPKGAFTEAFF
TRBJ2-7 TRBV5-1 13 CASGEGPSTEQYF
TRBJ1-5 TRBV19 13 CASSMSPYQPQHF
TRBJ1-2 TRBV11-2 14 CASSLAGGRGGYTF
TRBJ2-7 TRBV4-1 15 CASSQGTGTLREQYF
TRBJ2-7 TRBV7-9 12 CASSPGTGFTYF
TRBJ1-2 TRBV30 12 CAWTGQAEGYTF
TRBJ1-2 TRBV12-2 16 CASRVRETRKTYGYTF
TRBJ2-3 TRBV5-4 16 CASSLGLAGGPDTQYF
TRBJ1-6 TRBV4-1 16 CASSQEAQGDNSPLHF
TRBJ2-1 TRBV6-4 15 CASSPGRGGAGEQFF
TRBJ1-2 TRBV4-1 16 CASSQLPGETSYGYTF
TRBJ1-4 TRBV30 12 CAWIGGQGKLFF
TRBJ1-5 TRBV6-1 17 CASSGEFGTSSNQPQHF
TRBJ2-7 TRBV9 15 CASSVGQGYSYEQYF
TRBJ2-2 TRBV5-5 17 CASTRLLAGPNTGELFF
TRBJ1-2 TRBV5-1 13 CASSLDAEYGYTF
TRBJ1-5 TRBV6-7 15 CASRPPGLHNQPQHF
TRBJ1-2 TRBV18 16 CASSPFNGENGDGYTF
TRBJ1-2 TRBV5-1 13 CASSLGTAYGYTF
TRBJ2-2 TRBV6-4 14 CASSDSDNTGELFF
TRBJ2-7 TRBV4-1 16 CASSQDELAGGREQYF
TRBJ1-2 TRBV5-6 14 CASSFGQEPYGYTF
TRBJ1-4 TRBV19 17 CASSIDLGGLSKEKLFF
TRBJ2-7 TRBV10-2 13 CASSTGLAYEQYF
TRBJ1-1 TRBV11-2 13 CASSLDQGTEAFF
TRBJ2-5 TRBV7-6 17 CASSPGLAGVGGETQYF